One sample yielded the 16 T cell receptor beta chains listed below, sequenced in a study of CD8+ T cells in alopecia areata. Once RNA had been extracted, it was reverse transcribed into cDNA to act as the sequencing template. The assay was immunoSEQ multiplex PCR, and TCRdb's table has in-frame clones only and misses some. The sample yields approximately 300,000 clones, without any singletons. Sorting of pooled cutaneous lymph node cells used CD4, CD8alpha, NKG2D, NKG2ACE and other markers. Sequencing was performed on CD4+ T cells sorted from a lymph node. All receptors come from a C3H/HeJ mouse with alopecia areata. The strain's MHC haplotype is H2-k.

This clone was observed a few times. Gene names refer to mouse genes. The read is 4 residues too short to cover the CDR3 end, so that end is filled in from the germline J gene. Other DNA sequences in this sample translate to the same CDR3. The chain links TRBV13-2 to TRBJ2-5; TRBD1 matches at 8 bases. CDR1 and CDR2 from the germline V gene are NNHNN and SYGAGS (reference sequence). CDR3 length: 14 residues. The CDR3 DNA, read in part, is TGTGCCAGCGGTGATGCTCCAGGGGGCGAC. It translates to CASGDAPGGD. The whole CDR3 protein is CASGDAPGGDTQYF.

This clone was seen a few times. Germline and genes here are mouse. The read is 4 residues too short to cover the CDR3 end, so that end is filled in from the germline J gene. This chain connects TRBV13-1 to TRBJ2-7; D gene unclear. Germline V lookup: CDR1 NSHNY, CDR2 SYGAGN. The CDR3 loop spans 13 amino acids. V lost 2 bases, J lost 0 bases, and 6 bases lay in between. The sequenced CDR3 bases are TGTGCCAGCAGTGACTGGAACTCCTAT. This codes for CASSDWNSY. The full-length CDR3 reads as CASSDWNSYEQYF.

As regards this clone: Germline and genes: mouse. The CDR3 reads CASKANTEVFF. CDR3 bases read: TGTGCCAGCAAAGCAAACACA. The V gene is TRBV13-1, the J gene TRBJ1-1; D is unclear. The sequence runs out 4 residues before the end of the CDR3; the remainder is reconstructed from the germline J gene. The V and J ends lost 6 bases and 0 bases respectively, with 3 bases between them. In germline, CDR1 is NSHNY, CDR2 SYGAGN. CDR3 length: 11 residues.

To note about this clone: These gene names are mouse names. The read halts 4 residues ahead of the CDR3 end, with the missing end drawn from the germline J gene. The V and J genes are TRBV1 and TRBJ2-5; 7 positions match TRBD1. Germline V gene lookup returns CDR1 NSQYPW and CDR2 LRSPGD (reference sequence). The CDR3 is 14 residues long. The covered CDR3 bases are TGCACCTGCAGTGCAGTCGGGACAGAAGAC. Translating gives CTCSAVGTED. The whole CDR3 sequence reads CTCSAVGTEDTQYF.

This clone was counted many times. The germline and genes are mouse ones. The read gets to within 4 residues of the CDR3 end, and the germline J gene fills in the rest. The chain employs TRBV1 and TRBJ2-5; perhaps TRBD1 as D (6 bases). The V gene's germline CDR1 is NSQYPW and CDR2 LRSPGD (reference sequence). There are 15 residues in the CDR3. The CDR3 here is CTCSAASRGGDTQYF. The CDR3 DNA, read in part, is TGCACCTGCAGTGCAGCGTCCAGGGGAGGGGAC.

Comment on this clone: Here the gene names and germline are mouse. The DNA read from the CDR3 is TGCACCTGCAGTCCTTGGGGGGGCGCGGGCACCGGG. Encoded protein: CTCSPWGGAGTG. In full, the CDR3 is CTCSPWGGAGTGQLYF. This sequence joins TRBV1 and TRBJ2-2; 9 bases agree with TRBD2. Read coverage stops 4 residues before the CDR3 terminus; the germline J gene supplies the remainder. CDR1 NSQYPW and CDR2 LRSPGD come from the germline V gene (reference sequence). The ends lost 5 bases at V and 4 bases at J; junction bases unmatched: 8. The length of the CDR3 is 16 residues.

This clone was detected a few times. Mouse gene names and germline throughout. The CDR3 extends 4 residues past the end of the read, so its final part is completed from the germline J gene. The V and J genes are TRBV29 and TRBJ2-7; D ambiguous. V was pared by 4 bases and J by 3 bases, with 7 bases between. This CDR3 comprises 12 residues. CDR1 is MSHET and CDR2 is SYDVDS in the germline V gene. The CDR3 is CASSSQLYEQYF. Partial CDR3 DNA: TGTGCTAGCAGTTCCCAGCTCTAT.

A note on this clone: Gene labels here are mouse ones. Coverage ceases 3 residues before the CDR3 finishes, and the germline J gene fills in the end. The genes are TRBV1 and TRBJ1-6; 8 positions agree with TRBD1. TRBJ1-6 is an ORF, and what it does is uncertain. In germline, CDR1 is NSQYPW, CDR2 LRSPGD (reference sequence). The CDR3 has 15 amino acids. V lost 4 bases and J lost 7; bases outside the gene matches: 6. The CDR3 bases that were read are TGCACCTGCAGTGGGAGGACAGGGCTGAATTCGCCC. It codes for CTCSGRTGLNSP. The CDR3 in its entirety is CTCSGRTGLNSPLYF.

This clone turned up a few times. Each gene name is a mouse one. The sequenced fragment ends 4 residues before the CDR3 boundary, so the rest is inferred from the germline J gene. The sample contains more than one DNA sequence encoding this CDR3. The chain uses TRBV19 and TRBJ2-7, with 9 bases identical to TRBD2. This CDR3 comprises 12 residues. The V gene's germline CDR1 is FNHDT and CDR2 SITEND (reference sequence). CDR3 bases read: TGTGCCAGCAAGGACTGGGGTTAT. It yields the protein CASKDWGY. The whole CDR3 region reads CASKDWGYEQYF.

Remarks on this clone: Germline and genes: mouse. Coverage ceases 4 residues before the CDR3 finishes, and the germline J gene fills in the end. The chain is built from TRBV31 and TRBJ2-2; 9 bases are a match to TRBD1. J gave up 4 bases and V 4 bases, and 1 base lay outside the gene matches. In germline, CDR1 is GKSSPN, CDR2 SITVG. The CDR3 has 13 residues. Incomplete CDR3 DNA: TGTGCCTGGACGGGACAGGGCACCGGG. Residues: CAWTGQGTG. The complete CDR3 reads CAWTGQGTGQLYF.

This clone was counted between two and nine times. A much larger clone is a single base away; this may be a read error. Gene names follow the mouse nomenclature. The CDR3 end lies 4 residues beyond the end of the read and is filled in from the germline J gene. The V call is TRBV3, the J call TRBJ1-1, with 7 nucleotides matching TRBD1. The CDR3 runs to 14 residues. V shed 5 bases, J shed 1 base, and the junction held 4 bases outside the gene matches. Looked up from germline, CDR1 is SNHLY and CDR2 is FYNGKV (reference sequence). CDR3 loop: CASSPGTENTEVFF. CDR3 DNA, as far as it was read: TGTGCCAGCAGCCCCGGGACAGAAAACACA.

This clone was seen only a few times. Gene names and germline refer to mouse. The read gets to within 4 residues of the CDR3 end, and the germline J gene fills in the rest. Other nucleotide sequences from this sample produce the same CDR3. V is TRBV13-2 and J is TRBJ2-5; TRBD2 agrees at 7 bases. CDR3 length: 13 amino acids. CDR1 NNHNN and CDR2 SYGAGS come from the germline V gene (reference sequence). The V gene end was trimmed by 3 bases and the J gene end by 3 bases; junction bases not matched to a gene: 1. The sequenced CDR3 bases are TGTGCCAGCGGTGCGGGGGGGCAAGAC. This gives the protein CASGAGGQD. The complete CDR3 reads CASGAGGQDTQYF.

With regard to this clone: Genes here carry mouse names. The read ends 4 residues shy of where the CDR3 ends; the end is completed using the germline J gene. This chain links TRBV13-3 with TRBJ2-1, with 8 bases matching TRBD2. This CDR3 spans 15 amino acids. V trimming: 5 bases; J trimming: 2 bases; junction bases outside the gene matches: 6. CDR1 NNHDY and CDR2 SYVADS come from the germline V gene. CDR3 protein: CASRERLGHYAEQFF. The covered CDR3 bases are TGTGCCAGCAGGGAGAGACTGGGGCACTATGCT.

Comments on this clone: These gene names are mouse names. The observed sequence ends 4 residues before the CDR3 terminus, with the missing tail filled in from the germline J gene. The chain couples TRBV29 to TRBJ2-4, with 10 bases fitting TRBD1. V shed 5 bases, J shed 3 bases, and the junction held 5 bases outside the gene matches. Germline-derived CDR1 and CDR2 are MSHET and SYDVDS. This CDR3 spans 15 amino acids. Partial CDR3 DNA: TGTGCTAGCAGTACTCGACAGGGGGCCCAAAAC. It specifies CASSTRQGAQN. The complete CDR3 reads CASSTRQGAQNTLYF.

This clone turned up a few times. Genes and germline come from the mouse. The CDR3 extends 4 residues past the end of the read, so its final part is completed from the germline J gene. The chain couples TRBV1 to TRBJ1-1, with TRBD1 identical over 7 bases. Per the germline V gene, CDR1 is NSQYPW and CDR2 is LRSPGD (reference sequence). This CDR3 is 15 amino acids long. J lost 3 bases, V lost 4 bases, and 8 bases had no gene match. Incomplete CDR3 DNA: TGCACCTGCAGTGTCTCCGGGACAGAGGACACA. Translation: CTCSVSGTEDT. The entire CDR3 reads CTCSVSGTEDTEVFF.

This clone was counted only a few times. Mouse germline and gene names are used. The read gets to within 4 residues of the CDR3 end, and the germline J gene fills in the rest. The chain couples TRBV1 to TRBJ2-3; D is unclear. V was trimmed by 0 bases and J by 3 bases, leaving 7 bases between them. The V gene's germline CDR1 is NSQYPW and CDR2 LRSPGD (reference sequence). The CDR3 covers 14 residues. CDR3 loop: CTCSADRWAETLYF. Incomplete CDR3 DNA: TGCACCTGCAGTGCAGATAGATGGGCAGAA.